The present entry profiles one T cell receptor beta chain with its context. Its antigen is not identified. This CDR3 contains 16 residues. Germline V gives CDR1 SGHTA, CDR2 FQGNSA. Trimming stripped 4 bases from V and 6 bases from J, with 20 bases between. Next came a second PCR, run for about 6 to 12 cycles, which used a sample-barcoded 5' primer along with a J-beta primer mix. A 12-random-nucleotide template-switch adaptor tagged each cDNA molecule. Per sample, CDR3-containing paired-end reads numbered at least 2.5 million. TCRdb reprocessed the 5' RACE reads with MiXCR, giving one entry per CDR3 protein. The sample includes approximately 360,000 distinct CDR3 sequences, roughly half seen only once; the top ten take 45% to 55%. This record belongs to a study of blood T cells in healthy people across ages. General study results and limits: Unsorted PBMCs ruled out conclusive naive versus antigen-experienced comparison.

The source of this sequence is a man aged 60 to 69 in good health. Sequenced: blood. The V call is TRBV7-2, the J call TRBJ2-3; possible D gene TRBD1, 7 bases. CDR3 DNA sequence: TGTGCCAGCAGCTCGCAAAAAACGACAGGGAGGGATACGCAGTATTTT. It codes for CASSSQKTTGRDTQYF.